This T cell receptor beta chain was recorded in a study of cytomegalovirus exposure and HLA in healthy donors (dated by TCRdb to the late 2010s). For the study in its entirety: An earlier analysis of several hundred of the donors reported approximately 260 Gb of sequence data and 117 million unique TCR beta sequences obtained from around 190 million T cells. An early release that covered some 640 HLA-typed donors contained about 290 gigabases of sequencing data and 75 million to 100 million unique TCR sequences. Of the 398 genotyped donors, 75% to 85% were placed in the genetic ancestry cluster associated with self-reported Caucasian donors. The study aimed to test whether signatures of past pathogen exposure could be identified by cataloging public T cell receptors. The T cell repertoires of around 670 subjects were profiled by immunosequencing and related to cytomegalovirus serostatus. Besides the first cohort of hundreds of subjects, a separate validation cohort made up of around 120 different subjects was used. To predict cytomegalovirus infection status, the study brought together high-throughput TCR immunosequencing, statistical association of individual TCRs with disease status, and machine learning. To study patterns of TCR occurrence, a later analysis re-analyzed previously published TCR beta repertoires from just over 650 donors and added high-resolution HLA genotyping. Rather than drawing on any new phenotypic data, the later analysis identified candidate immune exposures from TCR beta sequences and the way those sequences occurred across donors. To decide whether each TCR beta V gene segment behaved as functional or pseudogenic, an earlier analysis of some 600 of the donors relied on high-throughput TCR beta sequencing. Donor age, sex, ethnicity and CMV serostatus were collected together with the repertoire data. A later genetic analysis used genome-wide SNP genotypes for about three fifths of the 666 donors, treating that subset as a discovery cohort. Every discovery cohort repertoire had been produced on one sequencing platform. HLA typing included class I and class II loci at four-digit resolution. The number of typed donors differed by locus: about 620-640 for A, B, C, DRB1 and DQB1; some 500 for DQA1; around 580 for DPA1; and about 470 for DPB1. Because of strong linkage in the cohort, roughly five DR-DQ haplotypes were treated as single units for association and clustering. Among about 370 genotyped donors of the cohort, an average of about 240,000 unique TCR beta nucleotide sequences was sequenced per donor, of which roughly 18% were non-productive. General conclusions and limits of the study: V-gene and J-gene trimming of TCR beta chains was associated with a missense DCLRE1C variant in a later genetic analysis, and the association was replicated in an independent cohort. According to a later analysis, TCR association rates differed among HLA loci, with DRB1 alleles showing the most associated TCRs and HLA-C alleles showing the fewest. A further reported finding was that TCR beta sequences accurately predicted the HLA-A and HLA-B alleles for most subjects in the first cohort. Compared with equally common non-associated chains, HLA-associated TCR beta chains in a later analysis were more clonally expanded and had lower generation probabilities. Strong co-occurrence of HLA alleles, especially DR and DQ, made assigning TCR associations to individual alleles difficult. Across donors, most TCR sequences were observed very rarely, whereas some public TCRs were present in many individuals. According to the authors, the approach could potentially be generalized to other disease states and immunological phenotypes. In both the original and validation cohorts, the classifier was reported to diagnose cytomegalovirus status with high specificity and sensitivity. In a later analysis, more than 15,000 TCR beta sequences were associated with specific HLA alleles at a false discovery rate of 0.05. A group of highly shared sequence variants was considered likely to be a technical artifact of the sequencing pipeline. Because HLA typing was missing for some donors at each locus, association tests included only the typed subset. A later genetic analysis reported fewer N-insertions in productive TCRs among donors in an Asian-associated ancestry cluster than the roughly 720-donor mean. An earlier analysis of around 500 of the donors showed that most TCR beta V segments appeared in productive rearrangements either about 90% or about 30% of the time, which broadly matched IMGT annotations. CMV serostatus was the only immune exposure information available for the cohort. Presence/absence analyses assumed roughly uniform sequencing depth across donors, an assumption that may not hold. In a later analysis, several top co-occurrence clusters were reported to appear linked to parvovirus B19, influenza, CMV and Epstein-Barr virus. Because counts were too low, fewer than 20 rarely observed V segments, including chromosome 9 orphons, were excluded from the earlier analysis of a few hundred of the donors. Most CMV-associated TCR beta chains appeared to be HLA-restricted in a later analysis, and the HLA associations seemed to be driven largely by CMV exposure. In the study, some 160 TCR beta chains were listed as associated with cytomegalovirus. This cohort had only TCR beta chains sequenced, and the lack of alpha or paired-chain data limited which features could be detected. A few of the identified cytomegalovirus-associated TCR beta chains were confirmed in vitro to be specific for cytomegalovirus antigens. Linkage disequilibrium might explain the correlated functional status among segregating V segments, but an unknown experimental factor could not be excluded.

The cohort was made up of roughly 670 healthy bone marrow donors. At the time of sampling, all cohort members were nominally healthy, though unrecorded immune exposures were likely present. Of the 650 to 700 cohort members, 250 to 300 had positive CMV serostatus and roughly 330 had negative CMV serostatus, and CMV serostatus was not recorded for the donor. Every donor gave a peripheral blood sample, and the peripheral blood mononuclear cells from that sample were used for TCR beta sequencing. The Qiagen DNeasy Blood Extraction Kit was used to extract genomic DNA from the blood cell samples. Remarks on this clone: Its antigen remains undetermined. Nothing much larger sits one base from this clone, and base qualities are not available.

Libraries were made using the immunoSEQ multiplex PCR assay. For the multiplex PCR, a mixture combining 60 forward primers for TCR Vbeta segments and 13 reverse primers for TCR Jbeta segments was used. Amplification of the CDR3 region of rearranged TCR beta genes was performed with a multiplex PCR assay on genomic DNA. Amplified TCR beta libraries were sequenced as 87-base-pair reads on the Illumina HiSeq System. As for the original processing: In a later analysis, about 80 million unique TCR beta chains were counted across the approximately 620 repertoires, and roughly 11 million of these chains were shared by at least two donors. To remove PCR and sequencing errors, raw reads were error-corrected and collapsed into unique sequences using a nearest-neighbor algorithm that merged closely related sequences. Alignment of CDR3 sequences to IMGT reference sequences was used to assign V, D and J gene segments. For a sequence to be retained, a match of at least six nucleotides to both a V gene segment and a J gene segment was required. Rearrangements were called productive when the CDR3 lacked stop codons and stayed in frame with V and J; all others were non-productive. Following IMGT convention, CDR3 was defined as the stretch from the second conserved V-encoded cysteine up to the conserved J-encoded phenylalanine. The earlier analysis of about 500 of the donors excluded sequences that lacked an unambiguous match to a single V gene segment. In an earlier analysis of 587 of the donors, a V segment was called functional when productive rearrangements were above 56.7%, and segregating when the standard deviation between donors exceeded 5%. A statistical classification framework was developed to diagnose cytomegalovirus status using the catalog of TCR beta chain sequences. In a later analysis, TCR nucleotide sequences were compared against IMGT/GENE-DB human TR gene sequences so that V and J genes could be assigned. A later analysis assigned CDR3 sequences and most-parsimonious VDJ recombination scenarios with the TCRdist pipeline. In a later analysis, every TCR beta chain was defined by the combination of its CDR3 amino acid sequence and its V-gene family, and reads without a unique V-gene family were dropped. In a later analysis, 450 to 600 highly shared, low-generation-probability nucleotide sequences were removed to address suspected cross-contamination and a sequencing artifact. For each public chain, a later analysis derived a clonal expansion index from normalized ranks of inferred template counts within each repertoire. In a later analysis, generation probabilities were computed using a VDJ recombination model fitted to out-of-frame rearrangements, and the results were checked against IGoR. In a later analysis, TCR-TCR, TCR-HLA and TCR-CMV co-occurrence was scored with hypergeometric tests, and a repertoire-size bias correction was applied to TCR pairs. To estimate false discovery rates, a later analysis permuted the HLA or CMV assignments 20 times. In a later analysis, co-occurring TCRs were grouped using DBSCAN, and TCRdist sequence similarity was added for clustering within HLA-allele-positive subsets. Repertoires with fewer than 30,000 or more than 120,000 public chains, plus five repertoires with anomalous nucleotide sharing, were excluded from co-occurrence clustering. This is the immuneACCESS table as TCRdb keeps it, with only in-frame sequences that have V and J called. A part of the clones is gone; compared with another copy, unresolved V genes explain less than half, and the rest is unexplained. V and J calls and clone size are those listed in that table; D and trimming were worked out from the DNA. Counted in this sample were about 140,000 clones; around 80% of them appeared once. The leading ten clones occupy 4% to 5.5% of the sample.

The sequence was obtained from a man aged 30 to 39 in good health. Input material: PBMCs.

The DNA sequence is as follows: TGCGCCAGCAGCCCGGGTGAGGGCGGGACCAAAAACATTCAGTACTTC. This codes for CASSPGEGGTKNIQYF. The chain employs TRBV4-1 and TRBJ2-4, with TRBD2 tentatively as D gene (6 bases match). The germline V gene encodes CDR1 MGHRA and CDR2 YSYEKL. A distance of 15 bases separates the germline ends of V and J, which lose 4 bases and 2 bases respectively. The CDR3 runs 16 residues from the cysteine to the phenylalanine. The only DNA kept is the CDR3, 48 bases in frame from the first base.